The 15 T cell receptor beta chains below were found in one sample sequenced in a study of T-cell memory formation after mild COVID-19. TCRdb reprocessed the 5' RACE reads with MiXCR, giving one entry per CDR3 protein. The data hold hundreds of thousands of distinct CDR3 sequences, with 25% to 30% observed a single time. Material: PBMCs or a T cell subset sorted from them (not recorded which). These receptor sequences come from an adult woman who had mild COVID-19 (a few samples of this study predate the infection). Cell type and time point are not known.

The table lists this clonotype with a few counts. The rearrangement links TRBV7-2 to TRBJ2-5; 10 positions match TRBD2. The germline CDR1 and CDR2 sequences are SGHTA and FQGNSA. The CDR3 extends over 14 amino acids. Unmatched junction bases numbered 4, after V lost 5 bases and J lost 4 bases. The CDR3 nucleotides read TGTGCCAGCAGCCGGGGACTAGCGCTAGAGACCCAGTACTTC. This sequence encodes CASSRGLALETQYF.

This clonotype was counted a few times. This chain joins TRBV20-1 and TRBJ2-1, with 12 bases aligning to TRBD1. The CDR3 totals 15 residues. Germline CDR1 DFQATT, CDR2 SNEGSKA (reference sequence). The ends lost 7 bases at V and 10 bases at J; junction bases unmatched: 14. In nucleotides, the CDR3 is TGCAGTGTCAGGGGACCGGGACAGGGGGCGAAGGAGCAGTTCTTC. It is translated as CSVRGPGQGAKEQFF.

The rearrangement uses TRBV12-3 or TRBV12-4 and TRBJ1-4; D is possibly TRBD1 (5 bases). The ends were cut back, 3 bases at V and 8 bases at J, with 10 bases in the middle. This CDR3 has 13 amino acids. This chain's CDR3 is CASSFGHLEKLFF. CDR3 DNA sequence: TGTGCCAGCAGTTTTGGACATTTGGAAAAACTGTTTTTT.

J is TRBJ2-2 and V is TRBV4-1, with D possibly being TRBD2 (6 bases). Germline CDR1 is MGHRA and CDR2 is YSYEKL. The CDR3 sequence is 13 residues long. V lost 8 bases, J lost 5 bases, and 12 bases lay in between. Written as DNA, the CDR3 is TGCGCCAGCGGCGGGGTAGGGACCGGGGAGCTGTTTTTT. It codes for CASGGVGTGELFF.

This clonotype was recorded a few times. The V call is TRBV6-5, the J call TRBJ2-7, with D perhaps TRBD2 (6 bases). With 6 bases removed from V and 2 bases from J, the gap between germline ends came to 17 bases. This CDR3 is built from 15 residues. Germline CDR1 is MNHEY and CDR2 is SVGAGI. The CDR3 region has the DNA TGTGCCAGCAGACCCCAGGGTGGAGGGGCCTACGAGCAGTACTTC. Translation gives CASRPQGGGAYEQYF.

A few counts support this clonotype. This sequence joins TRBV3-1 and TRBJ2-7; D not certain. This CDR3 has 14 amino acids. Germline V gene sequence: CDR1 LGHDT, CDR2 YNNKEL (reference sequence). V dropped 0 bases and J dropped 2 bases, with 8 bases sitting between them. The CDR3 DNA reads TGTGCCAGCAGCCAAGACTTAACAACCTACGAGCAGTACTTC. Amino acid sequence: CASSQDLTTYEQYF.

A few counts support this clonotype. This chain joins TRBV15 and TRBJ2-6; D is uncertain. Germline V gene lookup returns CDR1 LNHNV and CDR2 YYDKDF (reference sequence). This CDR3 has 15 amino acids. V was pared by 1 base and J by 0 bases, with 4 bases between. CDR3 in amino acids: CATSRAYSGANVLTF. In DNA, the CDR3 is TGTGCCACCAGCAGAGCCTACTCTGGGGCCAACGTCCTGACTTTC.

This clonotype was seen once. The chain uses TRBV25-1 and TRBJ1-2, with D tentatively TRBD1 (6 bases). Germline V gene lookup returns CDR1 MGHDK and CDR2 SYGVNS. CDR3 length equals 14 residues. Trimming pared 1 base from V and 6 bases from J, leaving 12 bases between. CDR3 sequence: CASSESSRGDGYTF. The DNA of the CDR3 is TGTGCCAGCAGTGAATCAAGCAGGGGAGATGGCTACACCTTC.

The J gene is TRBJ2-5, the V gene TRBV5-1; weak D call: TRBD1 (6 bases). From germline, CDR1 is SGHRS and CDR2 YFSETQ. V dropped 1 base and J dropped 0 bases, with 10 bases sitting between them. CDR3 size: 15 residues. Here the CDR3 reads CASSLQGSNQETQYF. The CDR3 DNA sequence: TGCGCCAGCAGCTTGCAGGGGTCCAACCAAGAGACCCAGTACTTC.

The CDR3 spells CASSWGPAYEQYF. CDR3 bases: TGTGCCAGTAGTTGGGGGCCCGCCTACGAGCAGTACTTC. The rearrangement uses TRBV19 and TRBJ2-7; possibly TRBD1 for D (6 bases). Trimming removed 5 bases from V and 2 bases from J, with 10 bases in between. There are 13 residues in the CDR3. CDR1 is LNHDA and CDR2 is SQIVND in the germline V gene (reference sequence).

The chain joins TRBV12-3 or TRBV12-4 to TRBJ1-3, with D uncertain. This CDR3 contains 15 residues. V lost 2 bases to trimming and J lost 4 bases, with 12 bases between them. The CDR3 DNA follows: TGTGCCAGCAGTTTAACCAGGTCGGCAGGAAACACCATATATTTT. It translates to CASSLTRSAGNTIYF.

This chain links TRBV10-3 with TRBJ2-1, with 13 bases that match TRBD2. The V and J ends lost 6 bases and 6 bases, in that order; junction bases with no gene match: 5. The CDR3 covers 15 residues. Germline loops: CDR1 ENHRY, CDR2 SYGVKD. The CDR3 coding sequence is TGTGCCATCAGCCCCGGACTAGCGGGAGCCAATGAGCAGTTCTTC. Amino acids: CAISPGLAGANEQFF.

This chain joins TRBV6-5 and TRBJ2-5; TRBD2 matches at 7 bases. The V segment lost 6 bases and the J segment 3 bases; nucleotides outside the gene matches: 4. CDR1 and CDR2 (germline): MNHEY, SVGAGI. This CDR3 comprises 13 residues. CDR3 nucleotides: TGTGCCAGCAGAGCTAGCGGAAAAGAGACCCAGTACTTC. Translated, it gives CASRASGKETQYF.

There are a few counts of this clonotype. This chain joins TRBV6-5 and TRBJ2-3; D remains ambiguous. Germline CDR1 MNHEY, CDR2 SVGAGI. V was shortened by 8 bases and J by 4 bases, with 16 bases between the two germline ends. The CDR3 contains 14 residues. Here the CDR3 reads CASGLLERADTQYF. The CDR3 coding sequence is TGTGCCAGCGGCCTGTTAGAACGGGCAGATACGCAGTATTTT.

The chain combines TRBV18 with TRBJ1-1, with D possibly matching TRBD1 (5 bases). V dropped 3 bases and J dropped 4 bases, with 18 bases sitting between them. CDR1 and CDR2 (germline): KGHSH, LQKENI. The CDR3 covers 16 residues. In DNA, the CDR3 is TGTGCCAGCTCACCCATCGGTGGGGCTTCGGGCACTGAAGCTTTCTTT. This gives the protein CASSPIGGASGTEAFF. The full variable domain, in which reference TRBV18 and TRBJ1-1 provide the parts outside the CDR3, is NAGVMQNPRHLVRRRGQEARLRCSPMKGHSHVYWYRQLPEEGLKFMVYLQKENIIDESGMPKERFSAEFPKEGPSILRIQQVVRGDSAAYFCASSPIGGASGTEAFFGQGTRLTVV.